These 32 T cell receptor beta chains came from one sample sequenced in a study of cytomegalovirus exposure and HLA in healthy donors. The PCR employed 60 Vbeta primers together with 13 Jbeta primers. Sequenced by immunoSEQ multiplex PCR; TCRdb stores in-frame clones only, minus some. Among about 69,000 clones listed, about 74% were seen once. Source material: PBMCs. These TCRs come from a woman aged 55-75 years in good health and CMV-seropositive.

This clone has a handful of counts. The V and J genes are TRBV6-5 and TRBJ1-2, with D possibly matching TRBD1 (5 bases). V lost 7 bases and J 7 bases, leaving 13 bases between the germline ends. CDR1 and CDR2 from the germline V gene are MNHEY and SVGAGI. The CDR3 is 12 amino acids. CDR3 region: CASNQGFGGYTF. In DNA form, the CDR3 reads TGTGCCAGCAACCAGGGTTTTGGTGGCTACACCTTC.

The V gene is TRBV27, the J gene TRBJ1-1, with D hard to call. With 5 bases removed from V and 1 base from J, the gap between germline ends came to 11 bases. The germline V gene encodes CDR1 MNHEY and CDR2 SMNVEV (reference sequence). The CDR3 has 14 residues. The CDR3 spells CASSHGPRNTEAFF. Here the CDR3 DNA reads TGTGCCAGCAGTCATGGGCCGAGGAACACTGAAGCTTTCTTT.

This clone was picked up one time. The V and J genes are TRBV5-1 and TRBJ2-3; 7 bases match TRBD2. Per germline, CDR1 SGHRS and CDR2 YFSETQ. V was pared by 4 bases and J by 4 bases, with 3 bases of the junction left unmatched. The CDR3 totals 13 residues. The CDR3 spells CASSAGLADTQYF. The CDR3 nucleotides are TGCGCCAGCAGCGCCGGACTAGCAGATACGCAGTATTTT.

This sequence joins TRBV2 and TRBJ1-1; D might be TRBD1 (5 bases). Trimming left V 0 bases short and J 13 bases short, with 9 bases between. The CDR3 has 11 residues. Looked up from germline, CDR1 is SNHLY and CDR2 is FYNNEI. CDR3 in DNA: TGTGCCAGCAGTGAAGCGGGGGGTGATTTCTTT. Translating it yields CASSEAGGDFF.

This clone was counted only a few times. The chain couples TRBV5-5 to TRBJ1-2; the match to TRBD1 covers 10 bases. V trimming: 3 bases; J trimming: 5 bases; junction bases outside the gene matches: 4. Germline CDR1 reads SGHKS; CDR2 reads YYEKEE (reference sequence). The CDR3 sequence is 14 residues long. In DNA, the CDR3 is TGTGCCAGCAGCTCACGACAGGGGGCATATGGCTACACCTTC. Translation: CASSSRQGAYGYTF.

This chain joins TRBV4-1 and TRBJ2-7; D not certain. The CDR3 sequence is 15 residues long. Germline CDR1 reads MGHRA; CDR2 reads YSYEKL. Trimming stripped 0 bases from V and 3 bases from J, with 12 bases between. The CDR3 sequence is CASSQEWQVDYEQYF. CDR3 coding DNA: TGCGCCAGCAGCCAAGAGTGGCAGGTGGACTACGAGCAGTACTTC.

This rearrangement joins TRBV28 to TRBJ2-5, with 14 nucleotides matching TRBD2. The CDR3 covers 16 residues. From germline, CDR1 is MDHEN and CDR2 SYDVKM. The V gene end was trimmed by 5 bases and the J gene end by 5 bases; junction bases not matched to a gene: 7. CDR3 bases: TGTGCCAGCAGTCGGACTAGCGGGGGGATCTGGGAGACCCAGTACTTC. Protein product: CASSRTSGGIWETQYF.

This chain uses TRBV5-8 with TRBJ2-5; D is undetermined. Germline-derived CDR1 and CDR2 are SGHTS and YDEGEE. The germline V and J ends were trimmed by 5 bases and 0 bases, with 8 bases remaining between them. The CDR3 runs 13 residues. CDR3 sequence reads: CASSTYYQETQYF. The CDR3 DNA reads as TGTGCCAGCAGTACCTATTACCAAGAGACCCAGTACTTC.

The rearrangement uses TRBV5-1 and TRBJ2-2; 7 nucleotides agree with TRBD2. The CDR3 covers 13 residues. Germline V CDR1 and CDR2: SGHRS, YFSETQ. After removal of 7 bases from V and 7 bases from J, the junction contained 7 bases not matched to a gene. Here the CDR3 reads CASAAGGSGELFF. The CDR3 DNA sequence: TGCGCCAGCGCGGCTGGCGGGAGCGGGGAGCTGTTTTTT.

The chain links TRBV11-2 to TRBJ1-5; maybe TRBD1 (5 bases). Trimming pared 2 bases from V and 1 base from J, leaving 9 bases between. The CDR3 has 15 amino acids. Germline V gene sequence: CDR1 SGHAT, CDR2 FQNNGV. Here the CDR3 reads CASSLTEGSNQPQHF. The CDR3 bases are TGTGCCAGCAGCTTAACGGAGGGGAGCAATCAGCCCCAGCATTTT. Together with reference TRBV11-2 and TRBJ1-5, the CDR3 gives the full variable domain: EAGVAQSPRYKIIEKRQSVAFWCNPISGHATLYWYQQILGQGPKLLIQFQNNGVVDDSQLPKDRFSAERLKGVDSTLKIQPAKLEDSAVYLCASSLTEGSNQPQHFGDGTRLSIL.

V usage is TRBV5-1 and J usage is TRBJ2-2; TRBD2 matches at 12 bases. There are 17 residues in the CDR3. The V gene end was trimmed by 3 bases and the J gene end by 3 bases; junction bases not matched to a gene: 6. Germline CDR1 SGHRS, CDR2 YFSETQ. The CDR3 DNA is TGCGCCAGCAGCTCTACCGGGACTAGCGGGTACACCGGGGAGCTGTTTTTT. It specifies CASSSTGTSGYTGELFF.

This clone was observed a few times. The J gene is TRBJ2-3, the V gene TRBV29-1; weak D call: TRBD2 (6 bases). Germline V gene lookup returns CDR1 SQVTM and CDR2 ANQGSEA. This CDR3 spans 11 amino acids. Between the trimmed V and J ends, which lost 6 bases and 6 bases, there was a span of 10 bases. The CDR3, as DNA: TGCAGCGTGTGGGGGGTGGATACGCAGTATTTT. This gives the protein CSVWGVDTQYF.

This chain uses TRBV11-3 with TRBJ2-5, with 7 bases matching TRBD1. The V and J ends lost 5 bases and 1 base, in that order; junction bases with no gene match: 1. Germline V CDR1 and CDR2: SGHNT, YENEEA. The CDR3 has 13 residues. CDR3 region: CASSRQGQETQYF. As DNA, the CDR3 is TGTGCCAGCAGCCGACAGGGCCAAGAGACCCAGTACTTC. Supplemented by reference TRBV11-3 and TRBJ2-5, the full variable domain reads EAGVVQSPRYKIIEKKQPVAFWCNPISGHNTLYWYLQNLGQGPELLIRYENEEAVDDSQLPKDRFSAERLKGVDSTLKIQPAELGDSAVYLCASSRQGQETQYFGPGTRLLVL.

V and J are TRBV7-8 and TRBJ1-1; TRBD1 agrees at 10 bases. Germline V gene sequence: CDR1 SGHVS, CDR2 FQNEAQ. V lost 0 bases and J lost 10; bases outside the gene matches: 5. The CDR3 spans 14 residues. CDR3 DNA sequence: TGTGCCAGCAGCTTAGCCGACAGGGGGCTCAGAGCTTTCTTT. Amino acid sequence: CASSLADRGLRAFF.

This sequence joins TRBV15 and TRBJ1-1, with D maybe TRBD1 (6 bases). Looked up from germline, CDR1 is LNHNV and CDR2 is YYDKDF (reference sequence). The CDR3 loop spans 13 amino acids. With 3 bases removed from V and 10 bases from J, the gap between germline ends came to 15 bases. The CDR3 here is CATSSPPRGRAFF. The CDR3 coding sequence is TGTGCCACCAGCAGCCCTCCCAGGGGTCGAGCTTTCTTT.

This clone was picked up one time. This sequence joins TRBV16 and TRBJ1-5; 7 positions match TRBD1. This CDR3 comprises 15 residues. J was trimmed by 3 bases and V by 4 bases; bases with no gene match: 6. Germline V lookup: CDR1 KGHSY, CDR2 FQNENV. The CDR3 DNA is TGTGCCAGCAGCCGACAGGGTAATCACAATCAGCCCCAGCATTTT. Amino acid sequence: CASSRQGNHNQPQHF.

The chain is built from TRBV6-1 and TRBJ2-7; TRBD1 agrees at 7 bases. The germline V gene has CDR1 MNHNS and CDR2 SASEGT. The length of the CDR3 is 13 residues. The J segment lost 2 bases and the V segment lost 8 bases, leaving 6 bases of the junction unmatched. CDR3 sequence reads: CASGQAAPYEQYF. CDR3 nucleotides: TGTGCCAGCGGACAGGCGGCACCCTACGAGCAGTACTTC.

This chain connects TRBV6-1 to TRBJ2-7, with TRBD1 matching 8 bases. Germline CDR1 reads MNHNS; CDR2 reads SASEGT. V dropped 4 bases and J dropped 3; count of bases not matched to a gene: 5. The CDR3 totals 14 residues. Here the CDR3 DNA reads TGTGCCAGCAGTGCCTCCGGACAGGGCTACGAGCAGTACTTC. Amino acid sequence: CASSASGQGYEQYF.

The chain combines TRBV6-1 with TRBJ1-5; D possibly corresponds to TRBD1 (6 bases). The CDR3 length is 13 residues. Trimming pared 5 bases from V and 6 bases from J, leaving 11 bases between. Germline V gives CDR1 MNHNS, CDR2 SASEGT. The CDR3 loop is CASSIQGFQPQHF. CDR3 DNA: TGTGCCAGCAGTATCCAGGGGTTTCAGCCCCAGCATTTT.

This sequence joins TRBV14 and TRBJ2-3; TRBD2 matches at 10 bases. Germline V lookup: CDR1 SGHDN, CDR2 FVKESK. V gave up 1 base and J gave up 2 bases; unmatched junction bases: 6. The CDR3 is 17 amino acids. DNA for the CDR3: TGTGCCAGCAGCCAAGCAGGGCTAGCGGGGGCCACAGATACGCAGTATTTT. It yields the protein CASSQAGLAGATDTQYF.

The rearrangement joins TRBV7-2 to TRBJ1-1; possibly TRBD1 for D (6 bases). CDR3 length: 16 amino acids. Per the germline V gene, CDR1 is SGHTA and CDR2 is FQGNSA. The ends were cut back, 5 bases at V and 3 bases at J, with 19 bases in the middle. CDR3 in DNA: TGTGCCAGCAGCCGACCATACCACAGGGTAGACACTGAAGCTTTCTTT. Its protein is CASSRPYHRVDTEAFF.

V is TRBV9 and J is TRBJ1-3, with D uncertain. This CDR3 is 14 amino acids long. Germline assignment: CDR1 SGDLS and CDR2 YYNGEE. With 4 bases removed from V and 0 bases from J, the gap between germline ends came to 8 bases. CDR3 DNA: TGTGCCAGCAGCACGAGCTACTCTGGAAACACCATATATTTT. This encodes CASSTSYSGNTIYF.

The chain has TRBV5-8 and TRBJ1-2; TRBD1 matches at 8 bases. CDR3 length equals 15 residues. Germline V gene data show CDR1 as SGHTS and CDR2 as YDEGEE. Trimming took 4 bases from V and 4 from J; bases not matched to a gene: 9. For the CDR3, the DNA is TGTGCCAGCAGCCCGTCCGGGACAGGTGCCTATGGCTACACCTTC. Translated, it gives CASSPSGTGAYGYTF.

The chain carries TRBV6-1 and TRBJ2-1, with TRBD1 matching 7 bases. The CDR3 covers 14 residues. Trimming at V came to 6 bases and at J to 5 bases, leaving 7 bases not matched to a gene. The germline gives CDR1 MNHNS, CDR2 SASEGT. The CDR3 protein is CASRRQGGNNEQFF. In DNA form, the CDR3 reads TGTGCCAGCAGACGACAGGGTGGAAACAATGAGCAGTTCTTC.

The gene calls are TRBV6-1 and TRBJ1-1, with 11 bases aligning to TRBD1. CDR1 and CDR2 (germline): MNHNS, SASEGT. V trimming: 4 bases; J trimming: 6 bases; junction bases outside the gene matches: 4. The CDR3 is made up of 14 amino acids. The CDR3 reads CASSGGQGVAEAFF. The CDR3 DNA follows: TGTGCCAGCAGTGGGGGACAGGGGGTCGCTGAAGCTTTCTTT.

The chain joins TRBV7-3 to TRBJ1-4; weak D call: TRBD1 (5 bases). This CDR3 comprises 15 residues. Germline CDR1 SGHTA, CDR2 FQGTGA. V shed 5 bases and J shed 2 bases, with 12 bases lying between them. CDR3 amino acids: CASSRRGGTNEKLFF. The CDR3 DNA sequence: TGTGCCAGCAGCCGGCGGGGGGGGACTAATGAAAAACTGTTTTTT.

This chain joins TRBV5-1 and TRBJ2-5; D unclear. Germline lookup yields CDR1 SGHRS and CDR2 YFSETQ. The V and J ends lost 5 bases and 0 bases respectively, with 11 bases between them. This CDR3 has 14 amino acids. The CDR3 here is CASRATLYQETQYF. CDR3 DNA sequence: TGCGCCAGCAGGGCCACCCTGTACCAAGAGACCCAGTACTTC.

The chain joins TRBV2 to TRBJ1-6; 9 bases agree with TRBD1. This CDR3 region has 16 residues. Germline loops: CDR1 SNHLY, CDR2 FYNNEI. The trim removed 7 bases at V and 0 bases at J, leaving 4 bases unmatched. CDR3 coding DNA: TGTGCCAGCATCGGACAGGGGAGCTCCTATAATTCACCCCTCCACTTT. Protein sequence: CASIGQGSSYNSPLHF.

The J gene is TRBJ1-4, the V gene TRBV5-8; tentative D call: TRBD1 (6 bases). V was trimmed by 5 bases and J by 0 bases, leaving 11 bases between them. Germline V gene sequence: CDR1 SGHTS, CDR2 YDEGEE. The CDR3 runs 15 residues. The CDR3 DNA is TGTGCCAGCAGACGGGGGGCAACAACTAATGAAAAACTGTTTTTT. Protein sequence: CASRRGATTNEKLFF.

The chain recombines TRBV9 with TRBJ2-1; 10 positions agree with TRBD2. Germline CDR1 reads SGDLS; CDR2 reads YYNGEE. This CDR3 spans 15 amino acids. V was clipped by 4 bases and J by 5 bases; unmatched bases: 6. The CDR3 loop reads CASSTGTSDDNEQFF. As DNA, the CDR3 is TGTGCCAGCAGCACCGGGACTAGCGACGACAATGAGCAGTTCTTC.

CDR3: CASSESGGLDGYTF. The CDR3 coding sequence is TGCGCCAGCAGTGAATCAGGGGGGCTTGATGGCTACACCTTC. The chain recombines TRBV10-1 with TRBJ1-2; 7 bases align to TRBD1. Germline CDR1 reads WNHNN; CDR2 reads SYGVQD (reference sequence). The CDR3 covers 14 residues. The ends lost 3 bases at V and 6 bases at J; junction bases unmatched: 7.

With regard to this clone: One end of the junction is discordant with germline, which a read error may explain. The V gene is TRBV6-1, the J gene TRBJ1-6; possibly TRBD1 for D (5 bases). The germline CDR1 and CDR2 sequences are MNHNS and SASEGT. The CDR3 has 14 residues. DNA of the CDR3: TGTGCCAGCAGGGGCTCAGGGTATAGTTCACCCCTCCACTTT. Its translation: CASRGSGYSSPLHF.